This T cell receptor (beta chain) was obtained from a study of Graves' ophthalmopathy and Graves' hyperthyroidism (dated by TCRdb to between 2017 and 2018). Regarding the research as a whole: Peripheral blood was collected at initial diagnosis, before any treatment. The study used TCR beta repertoire signatures to distinguish Graves' ophthalmopathy from Graves' hyperthyroidism and to predict progression to ophthalmopathy. In total, 135 blood samples were TCR-sequenced: approximately 42 ophthalmopathy, some 75 hyperthyroidism and about 17 hyperthyroidism-to-ophthalmopathy patients. To explore V-J signatures that distinguish ophthalmopathy from hyperthyroidism, a discovery set of 100 patients was enrolled, made up of more than 40 with ophthalmopathy and roughly 55 with stable hyperthyroidism. The independent validation cohort included 20 or so hyperthyroidism patients plus 17 patients who later progressed from hyperthyroidism to ophthalmopathy. In more than five hyperthyroidism patients, T-cell repertoires of thyroid tissue and blood were compared. Following sample collection, hyperthyroidism patients were given methimazole at a starting dose of 30 mg daily, and ophthalmopathy patients were given high-dose intravenous methylprednisolone. The roughly 90 discovery patients were divided at random into training and test sets in a 7:3 ratio. Results and caveats for the whole study, not just this receptor: In validation, the model predicted ophthalmopathy progression with about 70% sensitivity and approximately 75% specificity; 12 predicted patients were CT-confirmed with GO in a median of around 6.5 months. Most of the expanded thyroid clonotypes with a frequency above 0.001 were also detected in blood, and it was suggested that the thyroid immune response may be reflected by blood repertoires. Sample size was not predetermined statistically, and investigators were not blinded to group allocation. Ophthalmopathy was separated from stable hyperthyroidism by the 13-signature model with 87.88% sensitivity and about 81% specificity in cross-validation and with 80%/75% in the test set.

V is shortened by 3 bases, J by 3 bases, and the region joining them spans 15 bases. The germline V gene (reference sequence) provides CDR1 LNHDA and CDR2 SQIVND. There are 16 amino acids in the CDR3, from cysteine to phenylalanine inclusive. The sequence is cut down to CDR3 DNA, 48 bases in frame from base 1. TCR beta CDR3 regions were amplified from RNA transcripts for repertoire sequencing. HTBI primers and the Qiagen OneStep RT-PCR kit were used in a first-round RT-PCR, which was followed by a second-round multiplex PCR, size selection and purification. Sequencing of the libraries was carried out on an Illumina HiSeq2000 in paired-end mode with 100 bp reads. The paper's processing steps were these. SOAPnuke was used to process the reads, throwing out any read that had adapters, had uncalled bases, had a mean Phred below 15, or lacked an exact constant-primer or identifier match. COPE v1.2.5 was used to merge high-quality paired reads. Each unique nucleotide sequence was defined as a clonotype, and clonotypes were aligned to IMGT TRB V, D and J references with MiTCR v1.1. The analysis was limited to V-J combinations with a frequency above 0.0001, which together covered 98% to 99.2% of repertoires. For each V-J combination, a TCR clonal expansion and chaos score was defined as the ratio of F50 clonal expansion to chaos observed in the TCRdist matrix. Welch's t-statistics and random forest were used to reduce the features to around 13 V-J combinations, which were then used as input to a naive Bayes classifier. The Morisita-Horn index was used to measure how similar the thyroid and blood repertoires were. In-frame beta chains were kept once TCRdb had trimmed the public reads at Q25 with fastp and called clones with MiXCR. Rows merge per CDR3 protein into single entries with the most common DNA and genes. TCRdb, rather than the study authors, made the V and J calls. Within this sample are 350,000 to 400,000 distinct CDR3 sequences, with about 16% of them counted one time only. The ten top clones hold around 1.5% of the sample.

Many counts were recorded for this clonotype. Its antigen remains unidentified. The record has no base qualities; no much larger clone is one base away. Ophthalmopathy patients were characterized by moderately to severely active disease, a Clinical Activity Score of at least 3, a NOSPECS grade of at least 4, and a disease duration under 3 months. Anyone with other autoimmune diseases, uncontrolled infections, pregnancy or lactation was excluded from the study. Diagnosis relied on clinical symptoms, serum thyroxine, TRAb, thyroid ultrasound and orbital computed tomography. PBMCs were isolated from around 10 ml of fresh peripheral blood by Ficoll-Paque density gradient centrifugation. Trizol reagent was used to extract the total RNA, and its quality was then checked on an Agilent 2100 Bioanalyzer.

This TCR was sampled from a woman younger than 35 with Graves' ophthalmopathy. Donor details come from another sample of the same person, matched by shared clones. Sequenced input: peripheral blood. The chain is made from TRBV19 and TRBJ1-5; the D gene is unclear. Read as DNA, the sequence is TGTGCCAGTAGTATCGGAGGAGCCACACTCAATCAGCCCCAGCATTTT. It translates as CASSIGGATLNQPQHF.